Each of the 12 T cell receptor beta chains below was sequenced from the same sample in a study of response to subunit inactivated influenza vaccine. Via MiXCR, TCRdb re-called the RT-PCR reads, giving one row per CDR3 protein. The repertoire holds about 800,000 distinct CDR3 sequences, with 21% as singletons. The source material was PBMCs from blood, sampled around 5 days after vaccination. The source of these receptors is a middle-aged man who received an inactivated influenza vaccine.

CDR3 loop: CSADRGSNYGYTF. As DNA, the CDR3 is TGCAGCGCCGACAGGGGAAGTAACTATGGCTACACCTTC. The chain carries TRBV29-1 and TRBJ1-2; 8 bases are a match to TRBD1. Germline lookup yields CDR1 SQVTM and CDR2 ANQGSEA. The CDR3 runs 13 residues. Losses at the gene ends were 7 bases for V and 1 base for J; bases not matched to a gene: 5. The variable domain in full, with the rest retrieved from reference TRBV29-1 and TRBJ1-2, is SAVISQKPSRDICQRGTSLTIQCQVDSQVTMMFWYRQQPGQSLTLIATANQGSEATYESGFVIDKFPISRPNLTFSTLTVSNMSPEDSSIYLCSADRGSNYGYTFGSGTRLTVV.

This clonotype was observed a handful of times. This chain connects TRBV3-1 to TRBJ2-7; D is undetermined. The CDR3 spans 11 residues. The V and J ends lost 5 bases and 7 bases respectively, with 9 bases between them. Germline CDR1 is LGHDT and CDR2 is YNNKEL (reference sequence). In nucleotides, the CDR3 is TGTGCCAGCAGCTCCGCGTGGGAGCAGTACTTC. This sequence encodes CASSSAWEQYF.

The rearrangement links TRBV28 to TRBJ2-4; D is possibly TRBD2 (6 bases). Germline CDR1 and CDR2: MDHEN and SYDVKM. V lost 2 bases to trimming and J lost 8 bases, with 16 bases between them. The CDR3 has 15 residues. The CDR3 DNA sequence: TGTGCCAGCAGTTTAGGGGGGACTCTTCGCGACATTCAGTACTTC. Translation: CASSLGGTLRDIQYF.

This clonotype occurred a few times. The chain couples TRBV20-1 to TRBJ2-7; 14 bases agree with TRBD2. V was clipped by 5 bases and J by 5 bases; unmatched bases: 8. Germline V CDR1 and CDR2: DFQATT, SNEGSKA (reference sequence). The CDR3 spans 15 residues. The DNA of the CDR3 is TGCAGTGCTCGACCGGGACTAGCGGGAGCCCACGAGCAGTACTTC. This translates into CSARPGLAGAHEQYF.

This chain links TRBV20-1 with TRBJ2-1; TRBD2 matches 11 bases. Germline trimming cut 5 bases from V and 1 base from J; bases unmatched to any gene: 7. The germline CDR1 and CDR2 sequences are DFQATT and SNEGSKA (reference sequence). The CDR3 contains 16 residues. The CDR3 DNA is TGCAGTGCTGATACTAGCGGGGGCACTTCCTACAATGAGCAGTTCTTC. Translated: CSADTSGGTSYNEQFF.

This clonotype was picked up a small number of times. The chain has TRBV9 and TRBJ2-3, with 8 bases that match TRBD2. This CDR3 has 14 amino acids. V was clipped by 3 bases and J by 3 bases; unmatched bases: 3. The V gene's germline CDR1 is SGDLS and CDR2 YYNGEE. The CDR3 region has the DNA TGTGCCAGCAGCGAGGGGACTAGGACAGATACGCAGTATTTT. Translated: CASSEGTRTDTQYF.

This clonotype was seen a handful of times. The chain has TRBV5-5 and TRBJ2-1; 11 bases fit TRBD1. Per germline, CDR1 SGHKS and CDR2 YYEKEE (reference sequence). CDR3 length: 15 amino acids. With V trimmed by 4 bases and J by 5 bases, 5 bases remained unmatched. CDR3 bases: TGTGCCAGCAGCAAAGGGACAGGGGGAAACAATGAGCAGTTCTTC. It translates to CASSKGTGGNNEQFF.

In this sample, this clonotype turned up many times. The chain uses TRBV3-1 and TRBJ2-1, with TRBD2 matching over 11 bases. Losses at the gene ends were 5 bases for V and 7 bases for J; bases not matched to a gene: 7. The CDR3 spans 15 residues. Germline V gene lookup returns CDR1 LGHDT and CDR2 YNNKEL (reference sequence). The CDR3 sequence is CASSLGLAAGNEQFF. Here the CDR3 DNA reads TGTGCCAGCAGCTTGGGACTAGCGGCGGGGAATGAGCAGTTCTTC.

CDR3 residues: CSATRRNEQFF. The CDR3 DNA reads as TGCAGTGCTACGAGAAGAAATGAGCAGTTCTTC. This chain connects TRBV20-1 to TRBJ2-1; D is undetermined. V was cut by 4 bases and J by 7 bases, with 8 bases left in between. Germline V gives CDR1 DFQATT, CDR2 SNEGSKA (reference sequence). The CDR3 contains 11 residues.

This chain links TRBV29-1 with TRBJ2-5; a weak D match, TRBD1 (6 bases). Trimming took off 4 bases at V and 6 bases at J, with 18 bases between the two ends. There are 14 residues in the CDR3. Germline CDR1 and CDR2: SQVTM and ANQGSEA. As DNA, the CDR3 is TGCAGCGTTGGGGCAACAGGGACGATTAAGACCCAGTACTTC. Translating gives CSVGATGTIKTQYF.

The chain is built from TRBV5-6 and TRBJ2-1; 8 bases agree with TRBD1. The germline CDR1 and CDR2 sequences are SGHDT and YYEEEE. The CDR3 contains 15 residues. J gave up 12 bases and V 0 bases, and 11 bases lay outside the gene matches. The CDR3 DNA reads as TGTGCCAGCAGCTTGGACAGGGGGTCGTTGGGGATGCAGTTCTTC. This encodes CASSLDRGSLGMQFF.

The CDR3 region is CASRTSGGYTGELFF. CDR3 bases: TGCGCCAGCAGGACTAGCGGGGGGTACACCGGGGAGCTGTTTTTT. The chain employs TRBV5-1 and TRBJ2-2; 13 nucleotides line up with TRBD2. Germline lookup yields CDR1 SGHRS and CDR2 YFSETQ. There are 15 residues in the CDR3. J gave up 3 bases and V 5 bases, and 1 base lay outside the gene matches.